This T cell receptor beta chain was sequenced for a study of chemoradiotherapy in HPV16-positive cancers. The repertoire was sequenced with immunoSEQ multiplex PCR; TCRdb's copy has only in-frame clones and lacks some. Of about 8,800 clones in the sample, roughly 70% were seen once. Whole-study results and caveats: HPV-specific T cells were functionally defined from only a couple of HPV16-positive patients.

Judged by abundance, this clone is medium-sized. As yet, its antigen is unknown. Other nucleotide sequences from this sample produce the same CDR3. Per the germline V gene, CDR1 is MNHEY and CDR2 is SVGAGI. The CDR3 extends over 14 amino acids. V dropped 2 bases and J dropped 4 bases, with 8 bases sitting between them. The gene calls are TRBV6-5 and TRBJ2-2; possibly TRBD2 for D (6 bases). The source of this sequence is a human donor with HPV-associated anogenital cancer. The sequences come from tumor tissue, collected from a patient who underwent chemoradiotherapy. CDR3 in amino acids: CASSYDSGTGELFF. The CDR3 region has the DNA TGTGCCAGCAGTTACGATAGCGGCACCGGGGAGCTGTTTTTT.